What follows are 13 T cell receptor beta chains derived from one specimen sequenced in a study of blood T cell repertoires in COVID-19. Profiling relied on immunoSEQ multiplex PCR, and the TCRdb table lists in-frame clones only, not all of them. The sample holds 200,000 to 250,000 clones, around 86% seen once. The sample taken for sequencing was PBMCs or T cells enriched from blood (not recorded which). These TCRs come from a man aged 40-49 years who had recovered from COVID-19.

Here the CDR3 DNA reads TGCGCCAGCAGCTTTGGAGGTTTGATGAGTGAAGCTTTCTTT. This translates into CASSFGGLMSEAFF. V and J are TRBV5-1 and TRBJ1-1; D remains ambiguous. V was shortened by 2 bases and J by 7 bases, with 15 bases between the two germline ends. The CDR3 totals 14 residues. In germline, CDR1 is SGHRS, CDR2 YFSETQ.

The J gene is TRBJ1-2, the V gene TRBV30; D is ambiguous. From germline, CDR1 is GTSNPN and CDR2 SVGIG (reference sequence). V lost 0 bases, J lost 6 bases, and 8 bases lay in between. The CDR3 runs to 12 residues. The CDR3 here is CAWSVYRDGYTF. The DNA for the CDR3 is TGTGCCTGGAGTGTATACCGGGATGGCTACACCTTC. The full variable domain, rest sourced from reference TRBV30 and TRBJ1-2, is SQTIHQWPATLVQPVGSPLSLECTVEGTSNPNLYWYRQAAGRGLQLLFYSVGIGQISSEVPQNLSASRPQDRQFILSSKKLLLSDSGFYLCAWSVYRDGYTFGSGTRLTVV.

CDR3 nucleotide sequence: TGTGCCACCAGTGATCCCGACAGGGGGAGTTATAATTCACCCCTCCACTTT. Its translation: CATSDPDRGSYNSPLHF. The chain recombines TRBV24-1 with TRBJ1-6; 9 bases fit TRBD1. Germline V lookup: CDR1 KGHDR, CDR2 SFDVKD. This CDR3 region has 17 residues. Trimming took 3 bases from V and 4 from J; bases not matched to a gene: 6.

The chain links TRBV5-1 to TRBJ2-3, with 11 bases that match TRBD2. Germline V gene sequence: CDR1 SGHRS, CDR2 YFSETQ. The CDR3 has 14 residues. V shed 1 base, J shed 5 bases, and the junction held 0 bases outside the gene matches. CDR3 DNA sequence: TGCGCCAGCAGCTTGACTAGCGGGGGAGATACGCAGTATTTT. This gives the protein CASSLTSGGDTQYF. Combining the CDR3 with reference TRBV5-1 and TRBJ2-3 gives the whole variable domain KAGVTQTPRYLIKTRGQQVTLSCSPISGHRSVSWYQQTPGQGLQFLFEYFSETQRNKGNFPGRFSGRQFSNSRSEMNVSTLELGDSALYLCASSLTSGGDTQYFGPGTRLTVL.

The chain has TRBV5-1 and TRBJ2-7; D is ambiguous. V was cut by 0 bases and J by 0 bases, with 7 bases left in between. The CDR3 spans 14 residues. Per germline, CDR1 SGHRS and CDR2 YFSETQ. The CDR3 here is CASSLGPYSYEQYF. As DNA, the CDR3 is TGCGCCAGCAGCTTGGGTCCCTACTCCTACGAGCAGTACTTC.

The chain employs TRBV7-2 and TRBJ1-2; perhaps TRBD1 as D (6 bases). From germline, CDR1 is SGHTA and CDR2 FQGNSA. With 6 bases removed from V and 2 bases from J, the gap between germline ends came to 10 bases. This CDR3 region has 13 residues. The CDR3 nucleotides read TGTGCCAGCAGTCCCACAGGGAACTATGGCTACACCTTC. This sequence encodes CASSPTGNYGYTF.

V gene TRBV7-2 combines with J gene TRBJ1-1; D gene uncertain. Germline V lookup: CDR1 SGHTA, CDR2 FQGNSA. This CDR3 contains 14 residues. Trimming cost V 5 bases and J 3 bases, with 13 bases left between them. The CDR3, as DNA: TGTGCCAGCAGCCTCACCCCGGGTTACACTGAAGCTTTCTTT. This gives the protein CASSLTPGYTEAFF.

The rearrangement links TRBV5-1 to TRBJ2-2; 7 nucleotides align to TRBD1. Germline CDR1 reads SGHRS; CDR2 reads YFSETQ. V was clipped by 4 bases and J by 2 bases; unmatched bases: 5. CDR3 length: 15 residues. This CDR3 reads CASSPDRANTGELFF. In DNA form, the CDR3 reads TGCGCCAGCAGCCCCGACAGGGCCAACACCGGGGAGCTGTTTTTT.

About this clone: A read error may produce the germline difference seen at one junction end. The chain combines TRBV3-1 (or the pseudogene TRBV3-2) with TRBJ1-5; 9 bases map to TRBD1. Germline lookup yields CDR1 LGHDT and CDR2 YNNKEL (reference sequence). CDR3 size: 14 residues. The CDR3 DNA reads TGTGCCAGCAGCCTCGGACAGGGGAATCGGCCCCAGCATTTT. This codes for CASSLGQGNRPQHF.

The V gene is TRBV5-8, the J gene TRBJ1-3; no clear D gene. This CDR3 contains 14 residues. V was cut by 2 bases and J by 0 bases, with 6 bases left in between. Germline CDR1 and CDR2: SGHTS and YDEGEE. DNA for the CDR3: TGTGCCAGCAGCTTCCTACTCTCTGGAAACACCATATATTTT. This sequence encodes CASSFLLSGNTIYF. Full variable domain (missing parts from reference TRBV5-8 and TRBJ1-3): EAGVTQSPTHLIKTRGQQATLRCSPISGHTSVYWYQQALGLGLQFLLWYDEGEERNRGNFPPRFSGRQFPNYSSELNVNALELEDSALYLCASSFLLSGNTIYFGEGSWLTVV.

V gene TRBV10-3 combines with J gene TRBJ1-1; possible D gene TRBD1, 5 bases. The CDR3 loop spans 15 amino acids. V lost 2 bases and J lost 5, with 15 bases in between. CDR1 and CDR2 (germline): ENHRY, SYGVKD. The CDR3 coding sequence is TGTGCCATCAGTGAGGTGAGAGGGGCGGGAACTGAAGCTTTCTTT. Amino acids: CAISEVRGAGTEAFF.

The CDR3 DNA sequence: TGTGCCAGCAGTTTAGACAGGGGCTATCAGCCCCAGCATTTT. Residues: CASSLDRGYQPQHF. The chain is built from TRBV27 and TRBJ1-5, with 8 bases identical to TRBD1. Germline CDR1 and CDR2: MNHEY and SMNVEV (reference sequence). This CDR3 has 14 residues. J gave up 5 bases and V 2 bases, and 2 bases lay outside the gene matches.

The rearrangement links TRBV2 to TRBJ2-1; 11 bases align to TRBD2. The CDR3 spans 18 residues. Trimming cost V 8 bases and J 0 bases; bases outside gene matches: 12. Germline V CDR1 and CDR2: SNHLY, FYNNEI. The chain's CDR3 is CASLSGLAERYSYNEQFF. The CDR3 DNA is TGTGCCAGCCTTTCGGGACTAGCGGAGAGATACTCCTACAATGAGCAGTTCTTC.